Reported below is one T cell receptor beta chain. Its target is unknown. This entry comes from a study of shared clonotypes between healthy human individuals. Study at large: Per donor, three plates held CD4 naive cells, three held CD4 memory, two held CD8 naive and one held CD8 memory.

Genomic DNA belonging to each subset was distributed in equal measure over several immunoSEQ plates. The protocol was immunoSEQ multiplex PCR, while the TCRdb copy is restricted to in-frame clones and leaves out a portion. This table holds millions of clones, about 95% found once. Study-wide findings and caveats: It was observed that roughly 5.5% of naive CD4 clonotypes were shared across several donors.

Germline-derived CDR1 and CDR2 are MNHEY and SMNVEV (reference sequence). The CDR3 spans 12 residues. The V and J ends lost 10 bases and 4 bases respectively, with 13 bases between them. Naive CD8 cells comprised CD45RO-negative, CCR7-positively selected cells, excluding terminally differentiated effector memory CD45RA+ cells. Nashville, Tennessee was home to all donors, each a Caucasian adult. This TCR derives from a man aged 18 to 30 in good health. The sample taken for sequencing was naive CD8+ T cells sorted from blood. The gene calls are TRBV27 and TRBJ1-2; D gene uncertain. CDR3 nucleotide sequence: TGTGCCATCTTAAACCCAGCCTATGGCTACACCTTC. Translation: CAILNPAYGYTF.